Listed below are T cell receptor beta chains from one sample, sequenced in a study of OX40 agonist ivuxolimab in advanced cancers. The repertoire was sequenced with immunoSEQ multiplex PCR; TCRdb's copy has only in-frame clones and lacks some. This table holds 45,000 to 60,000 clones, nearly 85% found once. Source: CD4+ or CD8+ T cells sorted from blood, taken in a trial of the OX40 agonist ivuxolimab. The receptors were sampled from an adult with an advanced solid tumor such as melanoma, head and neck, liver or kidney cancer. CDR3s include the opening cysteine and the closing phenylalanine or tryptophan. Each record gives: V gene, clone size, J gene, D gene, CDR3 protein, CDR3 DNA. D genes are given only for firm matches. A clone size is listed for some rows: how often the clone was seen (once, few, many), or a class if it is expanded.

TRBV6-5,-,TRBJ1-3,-,CASTQEAGGNTIYF,TGTGCCAGCACCCAGGAGGCGGGAGGAAACACCATATATTTT
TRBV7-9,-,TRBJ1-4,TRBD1,CASSWGDRRNEKLFF,TGTGCCAGCAGCTGGGGGGACAGACGGAATGAAAAACTGTTTTTT
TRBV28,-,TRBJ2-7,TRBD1,CASSLRTGGVYEQYF,TGTGCCAGCAGTTTAAGGACAGGGGGTGTCTACGAGCAGTACTTC
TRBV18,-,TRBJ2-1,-,CASSSDSSYNEQFF,TGTGCCAGCTCCTCGGATAGCTCCTACAATGAGCAGTTCTTC
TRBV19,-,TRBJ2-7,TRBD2,CASTGGGGRGLRQYF,TGTGCCAGTACCGGAGGTGGCGGGAGAGGTCTTCGGCAGTACTTC
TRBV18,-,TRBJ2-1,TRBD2,CASSPPGGDFSYNEQFF,TGTGCCAGCTCCCCCCCGGGGGGGGATTTTTCCTACAATGAGCAGTTCTTC
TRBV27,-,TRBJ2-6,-,CAARQSGANVLTF,TGTGCCGCACGGCAGTCTGGGGCCAACGTCCTGACTTTC
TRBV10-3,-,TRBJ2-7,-,CAISGGAGESYEQYF,TGTGCCATCAGTGGGGGGGCAGGGGAGAGCTACGAGCAGTACTTC
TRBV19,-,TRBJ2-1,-,CASAALYNEQFF,TGTGCCAGCGCAGCCCTCTACAATGAGCAGTTCTTC
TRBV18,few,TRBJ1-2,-,CASSPPGTGYGYTF,TGTGCCAGCTCACCTCCCGGGACCGGCTATGGCTACACCTTC
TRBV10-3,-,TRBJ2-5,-,CAISAGPIGETQYF,TGTGCCATCAGCGCCGGGCCCATCGGGGAGACCCAGTACTTC
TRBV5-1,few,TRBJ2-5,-,CASSLPQGQETQYF,TGCGCCAGCAGCTTGCCTCAGGGCCAAGAGACCCAGTACTTC
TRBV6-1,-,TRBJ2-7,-,CASSEAGGAPSSYEQYF,TGTGCCAGCAGTGAAGCCGGGGGAGCGCCTAGCTCCTACGAGCAGTACTTC
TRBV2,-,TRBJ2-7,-,CASSDVGEQYF,TGTGCCAGCAGTGACGTGGGTGAGCAGTACTTC
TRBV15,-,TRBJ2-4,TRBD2,CATSRELAGGGQNIQYF,TGTGCCACCAGCAGAGAACTAGCGGGAGGAGGTCAAAACATTCAGTACTTC
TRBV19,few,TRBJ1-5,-,CASSIDEQPQHF,TGTGCCAGTAGTATAGATGAACAGCCCCAGCATTTT
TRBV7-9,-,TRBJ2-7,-,CASSLAGRGYEQYF,TGTGCCAGCAGCTTAGCGGGGCGGGGTTACGAGCAGTACTTC
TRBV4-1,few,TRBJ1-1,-,CASSHSVGSLGTEAFF,TGCGCCAGCAGCCATTCGGTTGGCAGCCTGGGCACTGAAGCTTTCTTT
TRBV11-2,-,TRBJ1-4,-,CASSLGPGAGEKLFF,TGTGCCAGCAGCTTAGGGCCAGGGGCCGGTGAAAAACTGTTTTTT
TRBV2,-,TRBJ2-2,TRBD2,CASSGPGGRVVGELFF,TGTGCCAGCAGCGGGCCGGGCGGGAGGGTCGTCGGGGAGCTGTTTTTT
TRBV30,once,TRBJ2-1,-,CAWKLGGTYNEQFF,TGTGCCTGGAAACTGGGAGGTACCTACAATGAGCAGTTCTTC
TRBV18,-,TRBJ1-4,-,CASSPRGRDEKLFF,TGTGCCAGCTCACCACGGGGGCGCGATGAAAAACTGTTTTTT
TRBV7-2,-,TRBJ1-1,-,CASRRRVNTEAFF,TGTGCCAGCAGGAGGCGGGTGAACACTGAAGCTTTCTTT
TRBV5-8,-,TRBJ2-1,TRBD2,CASSFKLAGYNEQFF,TGTGCCAGCAGCTTTAAACTAGCGGGGTACAATGAGCAGTTCTTC
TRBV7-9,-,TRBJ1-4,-,CASSSQGGIGEKLFF,TGTGCCAGCAGTTCACAAGGGGGTATTGGTGAAAAACTGTTTTTT
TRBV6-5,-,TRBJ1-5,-,CASSFRLDQPQHF,TGTGCCAGCAGTTTTCGGTTGGACCAGCCCCAGCATTTT
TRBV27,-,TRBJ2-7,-,CASSPNGRGEYF,TGTGCCAGCAGTCCTAACGGGCGAGGGGAGTACTTC
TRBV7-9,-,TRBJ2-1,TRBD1,CASRGDRELSYNEQFF,TGTGCCAGCAGGGGGGACAGGGAGCTATCCTACAATGAGCAGTTCTTC
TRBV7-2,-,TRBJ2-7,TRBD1,CASSSPQGRSISQGGQYF,TGTGCCAGCAGCTCTCCCCAGGGAAGGTCTATCTCACAGGGGGGCCAGTACTTC
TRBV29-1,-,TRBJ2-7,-,CSVPGASSYEQYF,TGCAGCGTTCCAGGGGCTAGCTCCTACGAGCAGTACTTC
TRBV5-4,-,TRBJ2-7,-,CASSLAVSSYEQYF,TGTGCCAGCAGCTTGGCCGTAAGCTCCTACGAGCAGTACTTC
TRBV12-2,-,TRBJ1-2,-,CASRSAGSDGYGYTF,TGTGCAAGTCGCTCCGCCGGGAGTGATGGCTATGGCTACACCTTC
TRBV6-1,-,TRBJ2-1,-,CASSEYPRNEQFF,TGTGCCAGCAGTGAATACCCGAGGAATGAGCAGTTCTTC
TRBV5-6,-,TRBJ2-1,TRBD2,CASSPGLAGVEPFF,TGTGCCAGCAGCCCGGGACTAGCGGGAGTTGAGCCGTTCTTC
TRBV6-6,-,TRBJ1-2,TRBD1,CASSRRTGEQSTF,TGTGCCAGCAGCCGTCGGACAGGAGAGCAAAGCACCTTC
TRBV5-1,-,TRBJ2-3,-,CASRGSRGNTQYF,TGCGCCAGCAGAGGGAGCAGAGGGAATACGCAGTATTTT
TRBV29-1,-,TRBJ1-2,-,CSASRGPGYTF,TGCAGCGCCTCCCGGGGGCCTGGCTACACCTTC
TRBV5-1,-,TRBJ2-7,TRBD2,CASSLGASGVYEQYF,TGCGCCAGCAGCTTGGGGGCTAGCGGGGTATACGAGCAGTACTTC
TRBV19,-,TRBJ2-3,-,CASSIAGSTDTQYF,TGTGCCAGTAGTATAGCGGGAAGCACAGATACGCAGTATTTT
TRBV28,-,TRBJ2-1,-,CASSGMDRNNEQFF,TGTGCCAGCAGTGGGATGGACAGAAACAATGAGCAGTTCTTC
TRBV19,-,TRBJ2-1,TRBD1,CATRQGAGNEQFF,TGTGCCACCAGACAGGGGGCGGGAAATGAGCAGTTCTTC
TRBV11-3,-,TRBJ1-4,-,CASSPGAPGVNEKLFF,TGTGCCAGCAGCCCAGGGGCCCCTGGGGTTAATGAAAAACTGTTTTTT
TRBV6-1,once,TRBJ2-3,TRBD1,CASSGRGGRQGASWDTQYF,TGTGCCAGCAGTGGGAGGGGGGGGCGACAGGGGGCGAGTTGGGATACGCAGTATTTT
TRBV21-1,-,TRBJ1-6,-,CASRGGGQGASPLHF,TGTGCCAGCAGGGGAGGGGGTCAGGGGGCCTCACCCCTCCACTTT
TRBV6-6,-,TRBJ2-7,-,CASSKPRGSSSYEQYF,TGTGCCAGCAGTAAACCCAGGGGCTCCAGCTCCTACGAGCAGTACTTC